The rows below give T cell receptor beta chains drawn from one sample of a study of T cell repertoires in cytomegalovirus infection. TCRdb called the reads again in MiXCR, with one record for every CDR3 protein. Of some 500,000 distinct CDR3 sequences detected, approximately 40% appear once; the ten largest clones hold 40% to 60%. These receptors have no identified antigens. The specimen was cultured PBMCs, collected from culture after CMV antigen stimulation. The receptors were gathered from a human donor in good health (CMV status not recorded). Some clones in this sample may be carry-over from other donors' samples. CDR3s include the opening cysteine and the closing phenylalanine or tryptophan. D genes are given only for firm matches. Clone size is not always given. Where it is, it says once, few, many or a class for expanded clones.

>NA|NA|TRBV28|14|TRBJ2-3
TGTGCCAGCAGTGGGGGAGTGGTCAGGGATACGCAGTATTTT
CASSGGVVRDTQYF
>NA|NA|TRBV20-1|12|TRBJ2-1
TGCAGTGCTAGTATAGGATTCGATGAGCAGTTCTTC
CSASIGFDEQFF
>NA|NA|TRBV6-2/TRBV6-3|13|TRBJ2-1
TGTGCCAGCACGTTAAACCGGGAAGATGAGCAGTTCTTC
CASTLNREDEQFF
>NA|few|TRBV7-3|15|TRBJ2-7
TGTGCCAGCAGCAAAACCGGGACACGCTCCTACGAGCAGTACTTC
CASSKTGTRSYEQYF
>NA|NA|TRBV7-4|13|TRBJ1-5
TGTGCCAGCACCTCTAGGGGCGATCAGCCCCAGCATTTT
CASTSRGDQPQHF
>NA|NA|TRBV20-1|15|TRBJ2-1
TGCAGTGCTAGAGTCTCAGGTTCCCGATACAATGAGCAGTTCTTC
CSARVSGSRYNEQFF
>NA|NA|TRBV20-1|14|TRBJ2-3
TGCAGTGCTAGGGGGGGGGCCGGCACAGATACGCAGTATTTT
CSARGGAGTDTQYF
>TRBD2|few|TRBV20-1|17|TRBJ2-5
TGCAGTGCTAGAGTACTAGCGGGGGGCCCCCAGCAAGAGACCCAGTACTTC
CSARVLAGGPQQETQYF
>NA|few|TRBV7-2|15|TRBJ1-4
TGTGCCAGCAGCTTAATCGGACCGGCTAATGAAAAACTGTTTTTT
CASSLIGPANEKLFF
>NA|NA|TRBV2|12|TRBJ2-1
TGTGCCAGCACCCAGGAACACAATGAGCAGTTCTTC
CASTQEHNEQFF
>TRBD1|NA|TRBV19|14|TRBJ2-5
TGTGCCAGTAGTATTGGACAGGGCGCGGAGACCCAGTACTTC
CASSIGQGAETQYF
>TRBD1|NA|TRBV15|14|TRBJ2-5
TGTGCCAGCCACAGGGGGACGATCCAAGAGACCCAGTACTTC
CASHRGTIQETQYF
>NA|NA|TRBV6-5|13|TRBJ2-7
TGTGCCAGCAGTTATGGGGTTGGCTACGAGCAGTACTTC
CASSYGVGYEQYF
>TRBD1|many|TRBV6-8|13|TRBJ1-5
TGTGCCAGCAGCCGGGACAGGAATCAGCCCCAGCATTTT
CASSRDRNQPQHF
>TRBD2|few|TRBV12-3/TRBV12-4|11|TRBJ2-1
TGTGCCAGCAGTCCACTAGCGGGCCGGTTCTTC
CASSPLAGRFF
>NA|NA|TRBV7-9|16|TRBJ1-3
TGTGCCAGCAGCTTAGTACACGGGGGCCCTGGAAACACCATATATTTT
CASSLVHGGPGNTIYF
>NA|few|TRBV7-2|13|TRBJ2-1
TGTGCCAGCAGTGGGACATATTACAATGAGCAGTTCTTC
CASSGTYYNEQFF
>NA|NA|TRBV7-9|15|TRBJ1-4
TGTGCCAGCAGCCGGACAGTTGCAACTAATGAAAAACTGTTTTTT
CASSRTVATNEKLFF
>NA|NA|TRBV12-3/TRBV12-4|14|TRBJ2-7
TGTGCCAGCAGAATTAGAGAGGGGAATTACGAGCAGTACTTC
CASRIREGNYEQYF
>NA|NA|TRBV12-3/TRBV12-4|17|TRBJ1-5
TGTGCCAGCAGTTTCGGCAGGGGCCTATATAGCAATCAGCCCCAGCATTTT
CASSFGRGLYSNQPQHF
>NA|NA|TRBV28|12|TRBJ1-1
TGTGCCAGCAGTTTAAGGTGGGGTGAGGCTTTCTTT
CASSLRWGEAFF
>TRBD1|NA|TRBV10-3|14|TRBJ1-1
TGTGCCATCAGCCAGGGGGGGATGAACACTGAAGCTTTCTTT
CAISQGGMNTEAFF
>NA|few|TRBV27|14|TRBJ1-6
TGTGCCAGCAGTTTTGGTACAGACAATTCACCCCTCCACTTT
CASSFGTDNSPLHF
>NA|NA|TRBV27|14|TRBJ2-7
TGTGCCAGCAGCCCTCGGATAGGGGGGTACGAGCAGTACTTC
CASSPRIGGYEQYF
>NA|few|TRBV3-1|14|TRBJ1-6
TGTGCCAGCAGCCAAGGGCCCATAGATTCACCCCTCCACTTT
CASSQGPIDSPLHF
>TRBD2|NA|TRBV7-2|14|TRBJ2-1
TGTGCCAGCAGCCTCGGACTAGAACCCAATGAGCAGTTCTTC
CASSLGLEPNEQFF
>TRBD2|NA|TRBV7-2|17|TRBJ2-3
TGTGCCAGCAGCCCGTTAGCGGGAGGGCCTCAGGGAGATACGCAGTATTTT
CASSPLAGGPQGDTQYF
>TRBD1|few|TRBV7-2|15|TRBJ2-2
TGTGCCAGCAGCTCAAACAGGGGGAGGACCGGGGAGCTGTTTTTT
CASSSNRGRTGELFF
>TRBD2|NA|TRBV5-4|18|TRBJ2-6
TGTGCCAGCAGCCCGCGGGGGGGCCGGGTATCGGGGGCCAACGTCCTGACTTTC
CASSPRGGRVSGANVLTF
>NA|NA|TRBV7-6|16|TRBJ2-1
TGTGCCAGCAGCTTAGGAGACTTAGGAGGGGACAATGAGCAGTTCTTC
CASSLGDLGGDNEQFF
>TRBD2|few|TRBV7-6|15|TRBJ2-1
TGTGCCAGCAGCGCCGGACTAGCGGGAGCGAATGAGCAGTTCTTC
CASSAGLAGANEQFF
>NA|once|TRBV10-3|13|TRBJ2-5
TGTGCCATCGGGGGGCCTAATCAAGAGACCCAGTACTTC
CAIGGPNQETQYF
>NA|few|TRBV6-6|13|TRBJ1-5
TGTGCCAGCAGTTATTGGGCGGATCAGCCCCAGCATTTT
CASSYWADQPQHF
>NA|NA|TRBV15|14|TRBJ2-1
TGTGCCACCAGCAGAGATAACCGAGTTATTGAGCAGTTCTTC
CATSRDNRVIEQFF
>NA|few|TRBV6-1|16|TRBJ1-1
TGTGCCAGCAGTGAAATTGGGACCCACGCAGGGACTGAAGCTTTCTTT
CASSEIGTHAGTEAFF
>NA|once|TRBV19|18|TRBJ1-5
TGTGCCAGTAGTAACGCGCCAGTACCGGAGGGGTACAATCAGCCCCAGCATTTT
CASSNAPVPEGYNQPQHF
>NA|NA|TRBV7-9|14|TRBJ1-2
TGTGCCAGCAGCCCCAGACAGATCGAATATGGCTACACCTTC
CASSPRQIEYGYTF
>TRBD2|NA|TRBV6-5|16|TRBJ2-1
TGTGCCAGCAGTCGGGACTACCAATTCTCCTACAATGAGCAGTTCTTC
CASSRDYQFSYNEQFF
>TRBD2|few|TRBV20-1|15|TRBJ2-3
TGCAGTGCTAGTCTAGCGGGGGATTTCACAGATACGCAGTATTTT
CSASLAGDFTDTQYF
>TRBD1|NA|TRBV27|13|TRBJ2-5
TGTGCCACCTCAGAGACAGGGGTTGAGACCCAGTACTTC
CATSETGVETQYF
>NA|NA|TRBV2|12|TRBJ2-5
TGTGCCAGCAGTGACAGGGATGAGACCCAGTACTTC
CASSDRDETQYF
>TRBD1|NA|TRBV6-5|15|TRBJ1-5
TGTGCCAGCACCTCGAGGGCAGGGGGCTATCAGCCCCAGCATTTT
CASTSRAGGYQPQHF
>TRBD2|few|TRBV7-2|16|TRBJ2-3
TGTGCCAGCAGTTTTGGGCCGGGACTAGCAACAGATACGCAGTATTTT
CASSFGPGLATDTQYF
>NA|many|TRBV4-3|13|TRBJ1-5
TGCGCCAGCAGCCAGGACACTTATCAGCCCCAGCATTTT
CASSQDTYQPQHF
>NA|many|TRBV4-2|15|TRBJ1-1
TGTGCCAGCACGCAAGGGGGGGTGGGAGTCACTGAAGCTTTCTTT
CASTQGGVGVTEAFF
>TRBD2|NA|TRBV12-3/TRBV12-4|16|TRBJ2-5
TGTGCCAGCAGTAAGAGACTAGCGGGAGCCCAAGAGACCCAGTACTTC
CASSKRLAGAQETQYF